These T cell receptor beta chains were read from a single sample in a study of cytomegalovirus exposure and HLA in healthy donors. Sequencing was performed with immunoSEQ multiplex PCR; in TCRdb, only in-frame clones are kept and a portion is missing. There are approximately 200,000 clones in the sample; roughly four fifths occur only once, and 1.9% lies in the top ten. The specimen sequenced was PBMCs. The receptors derive from a man aged 25-45 years in good health and CMV-seronegative. Both conserved end residues are part of each CDR3. The D gene is left open where the match is weak. Rows may omit the clone size; those that give it use once, few, many or a size class.

j_call clone_size d_call v_call cdr3_aa cdr3_nt
TRBJ2-1 NA NA TRBV18 CASSPEQGSYNEQFF TGTGCCAGCTCACCAGAACAGGGTTCCTACAATGAGCAGTTCTTC
TRBJ2-1 NA NA TRBV5-1 CASSLVSSYNEQFF TGCGCCAGCAGCTTGGTTAGCAGTTACAATGAGCAGTTCTTC
TRBJ1-2 NA NA TRBV5-4 CASSLDSYGYTF TGTGCCAGCAGCTTAGACAGTTATGGCTACACCTTC
TRBJ2-1 NA NA TRBV5-1 CASSFRTIPYNEQFF TGCGCCAGCAGCTTTCGAACTATTCCTTACAATGAGCAGTTCTTC
TRBJ1-2 NA NA TRBV5-4 CASSLAQGQGYGYTF TGTGCCAGCAGCTTGGCTCAAGGCCAGGGGTATGGCTACACCTTC
TRBJ2-7 NA TRBD1 TRBV27 CASSLPRDRAIYEQYF TGTGCCAGCAGTTTACCCCGGGACAGGGCGATTTACGAGCAGTACTTC
TRBJ2-1 NA NA TRBV4-1 CASSQVWTPYNEQFF TGCGCCAGCAGCCAAGTATGGACTCCTTACAATGAGCAGTTCTTC
TRBJ2-2 NA NA TRBV5-1 CASSLDPGDVWAGELFF TGCGCCAGCAGCTTGGATCCAGGGGACGTATGGGCCGGGGAGCTGTTTTTT
TRBJ2-4 few TRBD2 TRBV19 CASSMTSGNKNIQYF TGTGCCAGTAGTATGACTAGCGGGAACAAAAACATTCAGTACTTC
TRBJ1-1 NA NA TRBV2 CASRRGFLAEAFF TGTGCCAGCAGGAGAGGGTTTTTAGCTGAAGCTTTCTTT
TRBJ1-1 NA TRBD1 TRBV11-2 CASSSQTGTTMNTEAFF TGTGCCAGCAGCTCACAGACAGGGACGACAATGAACACTGAAGCTTTCTTT
TRBJ2-1 NA NA TRBV6-1 CASTPGSSYNEQFF TGTGCCAGCACCCCCGGGAGCTCCTACAATGAGCAGTTCTTC
TRBJ2-1 NA NA TRBV29-1 CSVEWEWSYNEQFF TGCAGCGTTGAGTGGGAGTGGTCCTACAATGAGCAGTTCTTC
TRBJ2-7 NA TRBD2 TRBV7-9 CASSKPGGGFEQYF TGTGCCAGCAGCAAGCCGGGGGGGGGCTTCGAGCAGTACTTC
TRBJ1-1 NA NA TRBV4-1 CASSQGAHTEAFF TGCGCCAGCAGCCAGGGGGCCCACACTGAAGCTTTCTTT
TRBJ1-5 NA NA TRBV15 CATSRDSREQPQHF TGTGCCACCAGCAGAGATAGCCGGGAACAGCCCCAGCATTTT
TRBJ2-3 NA NA TRBV29-1 CTAGTDTQYF TGCACGGCGGGCACAGATACGCAGTATTTT
TRBJ1-1 NA NA TRBV28 CASSWRGTEAFF TGTGCCAGCAGTTGGCGAGGCACTGAAGCTTTCTTT
TRBJ1-1 once TRBD1 TRBV4-1 CASSQDPRGRRDTEAFF TGCGCCAGCAGCCAAGATCCAAGGGGGCGCCGGGACACTGAAGCTTTCTTT
TRBJ2-7 NA TRBD2 TRBV6-5 CASSYGTSGSYEQYF TGTGCCAGCAGTTATGGTACTAGCGGGTCCTACGAGCAGTACTTC
TRBJ1-4 NA NA TRBV27 CASSLRRATNEKLFF TGTGCCAGCAGTTTACGCAGGGCAACTAATGAAAAACTGTTTTTT
TRBJ1-1 NA TRBD1 TRBV14 CASSPRQGLWEGEAFF TGTGCCAGCAGCCCGAGACAGGGCTTGTGGGAAGGCGAAGCTTTCTTT
TRBJ1-6 NA NA TRBV27 CASSLGAGWNSPLHF TGTGCCAGCAGTTTAGGGGCAGGGTGGAATTCACCCCTCCACTTT
TRBJ2-1 NA NA TRBV19 CASMSPGSYNEQFF TGTGCCAGTATGTCCCCCGGCTCCTACAATGAGCAGTTCTTC
TRBJ2-7 few TRBD1 TRBV10-2 CASTDAGGQRSYEQYF TGCGCCAGCACCGACGCAGGGGGACAGCGCTCCTACGAGCAGTACTTC
TRBJ1-6 NA TRBD1 TRBV30 CALRSVGGTSYNSPLHF TGTGCCTTACGCTCCGTAGGGGGCACGTCCTATAATTCACCCCTCCACTTT
TRBJ1-6 NA NA TRBV11-1 CASSPATVGGSPLHF TGTGCCAGCAGCCCGGCCACTGTGGGGGGATCACCCCTCCACTTT
TRBJ2-2 few NA TRBV5-8 CASNLGLKNTGELFF TGTGCCAGCAACCTCGGACTGAAAAACACCGGGGAGCTGTTTTTT
TRBJ2-4 NA NA TRBV7-9 CSSSSSKNIQYF TGTTCCAGCAGCTCCTCGAAAAACATTCAGTACTTC
TRBJ2-5 NA TRBD1 TRBV27 CASCRPGQGETQYF TGTGCCAGCTGTCGCCCGGGACAGGGGGAGACCCAGTACTTC
TRBJ2-1 NA TRBD2 TRBV28 CASSLLAGVNEQFF TGTGCCAGCAGTTTACTAGCGGGGGTCAATGAGCAGTTCTTC
TRBJ2-7 NA NA TRBV10-3 CAIRASSLTYEQYF TGTGCCATCAGGGCATCTAGCTTAACCTACGAGCAGTACTTC
TRBJ2-7 once NA TRBV4-2 CASSQEQGAPYEQYF TGTGCCAGCAGCCAAGAACAAGGGGCGCCCTACGAGCAGTACTTC
TRBJ2-5 NA TRBD2 TRBV7-9 CASSLEPAGLQETQYF TGTGCCAGCAGCTTAGAACCAGCGGGACTCCAAGAGACCCAGTACTTC
TRBJ1-5 NA TRBD1 TRBV6-6 CASSGDRDNQPQHF TGTGCCAGCAGCGGGGACAGGGACAATCAGCCCCAGCATTTT
TRBJ1-1 once TRBD1 TRBV28 CASSARQGGRRTEAFF TGTGCCAGCAGTGCCCGACAGGGGGGAAGGCGCACTGAAGCTTTCTTT
TRBJ1-2 NA NA TRBV29-1 CSVEDRESPAAAGNYGYTF TGCAGCGTTGAAGATCGGGAAAGTCCGGCCGCAGCGGGAAACTATGGCTACACCTTC
TRBJ2-2 NA TRBD1 TRBV5-1 CASSYTGAGELFF TGCGCCAGCAGCTACACAGGGGCCGGGGAGCTGTTTTTT
TRBJ2-7 few TRBD1 TRBV11-2 CASSIAGTATYEQYF TGTGCCAGCAGCATCGCCGGGACAGCAACCTACGAGCAGTACTTC
TRBJ2-5 NA NA TRBV7-2 CASSPSTVQETQYF TGTGCCAGCAGCCCAAGTACTGTACAAGAGACCCAGTACTTC
TRBJ2-3 NA TRBD2 TRBV5-6 CAEGRAGGTDTQYF TGTGCCGAAGGGAGGGCGGGGGGCACAGATACGCAGTATTTT
TRBJ2-3 NA NA TRBV6-6 CASSYSAGSTDTQYF TGTGCCAGCAGTTACTCAGCAGGAAGCACAGATACGCAGTATTTT
TRBJ2-7 NA TRBD2 TRBV6-5 CASSYSPSGNEQYF TGTGCCAGCAGTTACTCGCCTAGCGGGAACGAGCAGTACTTC
TRBJ1-4 NA TRBD1 TRBV5-5 CASSDRGEKLFF TGTGCCAGCAGCGACAGGGGTGAAAAACTGTTTTTT
TRBJ2-7 once TRBD2 TRBV5-4 CASSPALAASYEQYF TGTGCCAGCAGCCCTGCGCTAGCGGCATCCTACGAGCAGTACTTC
TRBJ2-7 NA TRBD2 TRBV7-8 CASSLVRGFSSGDEQYF TGTGCCAGCAGCTTGGTGCGGGGGTTTAGTTCGGGGGACGAGCAGTACTTC
TRBJ2-1 NA TRBD1 TRBV4-1 CASSPRGTGGSNEQFF TGCGCCAGCAGCCCCAGGGGGACAGGGGGTTCCAATGAGCAGTTCTTC
TRBJ1-5 NA NA TRBV19 CASSIAQTAYSNQPQHF TGTGCCAGTAGTATAGCCCAGACAGCGTATAGCAATCAGCCCCAGCATTTT